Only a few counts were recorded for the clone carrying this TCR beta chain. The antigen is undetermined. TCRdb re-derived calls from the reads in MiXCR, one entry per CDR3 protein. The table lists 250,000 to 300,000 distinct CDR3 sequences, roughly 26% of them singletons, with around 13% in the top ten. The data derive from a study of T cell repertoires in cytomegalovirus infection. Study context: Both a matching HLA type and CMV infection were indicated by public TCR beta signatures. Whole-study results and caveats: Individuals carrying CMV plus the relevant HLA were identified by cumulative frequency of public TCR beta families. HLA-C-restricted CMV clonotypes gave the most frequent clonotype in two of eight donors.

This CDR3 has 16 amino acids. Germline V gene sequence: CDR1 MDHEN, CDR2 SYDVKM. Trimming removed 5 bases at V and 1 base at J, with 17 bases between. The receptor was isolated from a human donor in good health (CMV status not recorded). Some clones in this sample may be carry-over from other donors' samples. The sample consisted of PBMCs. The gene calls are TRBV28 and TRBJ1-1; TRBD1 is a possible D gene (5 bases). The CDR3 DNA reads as TGTGCCAGCAGTCCCCAGGGAGGGTCGAGGAACACTGAAGCTTTCTTT. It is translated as CASSPQGGSRNTEAFF.